Below, 23 T cell receptor beta chains from the same sample are listed, as sequenced in a study of technical replicates of blood from a handful of donors. Method: immunoSEQ multiplex PCR; TCRdb's copy keeps in-frame clones and lacks some. The sample records about 68,000 clones, approximately 97% being singletons. Sequencing was done on a sample of T cells isolated from PBMCs. The receptors were sampled from a human donor in good health.

The chain is built from TRBV29-1 and TRBJ1-3, with unresolved D. CDR3 length equals 14 residues. Trimming cost V 7 bases and J 0 bases, with 13 bases left between them. CDR1 is SQVTM, CDR2 ANQGSEA, per germline. For the CDR3, the DNA is TGCAGCGCCGGAGACGACTACTCTGGAAACACCATATATTTT. Residues: CSAGDDYSGNTIYF.

The chain uses TRBV7-9 and TRBJ1-3; 7 positions agree with TRBD1. Losses at the gene ends were 5 bases for V and 3 bases for J; bases not matched to a gene: 13. Looked up from germline, CDR1 is SEHNR and CDR2 is FQNEAQ (reference sequence). There are 17 residues in the CDR3. The CDR3 loop is CASSPSRDRADGNTIYF. The CDR3 region has the DNA TGTGCCAGCAGCCCGTCCCGCGACAGGGCGGATGGAAACACCATATATTTT.

The gene calls are TRBV5-1 and TRBJ2-7; 10 positions match TRBD1. With 1 base clipped from V and 4 bases from J, the junction kept 5 bases outside the gene matches. CDR1 and CDR2 from the germline V gene are SGHRS and YFSETQ. CDR3 length equals 15 residues. CDR3 amino acids: CASSLIDRGQYEQYF. The DNA for the CDR3 is TGCGCCAGCAGCTTGATAGACAGGGGGCAGTACGAGCAGTACTTC.

The rearrangement uses TRBV13 and TRBJ1-1; D is perhaps TRBD1 (6 bases). This CDR3 has 14 amino acids. V was shortened by 7 bases and J by 0 bases, with 12 bases between the two germline ends. Per the germline V gene, CDR1 is PRHDT and CDR2 is FYEKMQ (reference sequence). The DNA for the CDR3 is TGTGCCAGCAAATGGACAGCTATGAACACTGAAGCTTTCTTT. Its translation: CASKWTAMNTEAFF.

This sequence joins TRBV4-3 and TRBJ2-5; no definite D call. Germline CDR1 and CDR2: LGHNA and YSLEER. The CDR3 contains 15 residues. Trimming shortened V by 0 bases and J by 0 bases, and 8 bases separated the two germline ends. CDR3: CASSQDLADQETQYF. In DNA, the CDR3 is TGCGCCAGCAGCCAAGATCTGGCAGACCAAGAGACCCAGTACTTC.

The chain uses TRBV27 and TRBJ2-7; TRBD1 is a possible D gene (6 bases). There are 14 residues in the CDR3. Germline-derived CDR1 and CDR2 are MNHEY and SMNVEV (reference sequence). Trimming shortened V by 1 base and J by 2 bases, and 9 bases separated the two germline ends. The chain's CDR3 is CASSLWWGPYEQYF. CDR3 coding DNA: TGTGCCAGCAGTTTATGGTGGGGGCCCTACGAGCAGTACTTC.

The V gene is TRBV7-3, the J gene TRBJ2-6; D unresolved. V lost 5 bases and J lost 1, with 6 bases in between. Germline V gene data show CDR1 as SGHTA and CDR2 as FQGTGA. The CDR3 runs to 14 residues. CDR3 sequence reads: CASSIKSGANVLTF. CDR3 nucleotides: TGTGCCAGCAGCATTAAATCTGGGGCCAACGTCCTGACTTTC.

The V and J genes are TRBV9 and TRBJ1-1; a weak D match, TRBD1 (5 bases). Trimming removed 4 bases from V and 1 base from J, with 14 bases in between. The germline V gene encodes CDR1 SGDLS and CDR2 YYNGEE. This CDR3 comprises 15 residues. In nucleotides, the CDR3 is TGTGCCAGCAGCACCCACCAGGGCAGGAACACTGAAGCTTTCTTT. It is translated as CASSTHQGRNTEAFF.

The chain joins TRBV19 to TRBJ1-1; a weak D match, TRBD1 (6 bases). This CDR3 has 14 residues. Germline V gene sequence: CDR1 LNHDA, CDR2 SQIVND (reference sequence). V was pared by 3 bases and J by 1 base, with 9 bases between. This CDR3 is CASSMGTRNTEAFF. As DNA, the CDR3 is TGTGCCAGTAGTATGGGGACAAGGAACACTGAAGCTTTCTTT.

V and J are TRBV6-1 and TRBJ1-4; TRBD1 aligns across 11 bases. CDR1 MNHNS and CDR2 SASEGT come from the germline V gene. With 3 bases clipped from V and 7 bases from J, the junction kept 7 bases outside the gene matches. The CDR3 covers 16 residues. DNA of the CDR3: TGTGCCAGCAGTGATGTCCCCGGGACAGGGGGTGAAAAACTGTTTTTT. It translates to CASSDVPGTGGEKLFF.

This chain uses TRBV30 with TRBJ2-1; D possibly corresponds to TRBD2 (5 bases). The CDR3 totals 13 residues. Germline CDR1 is GTSNPN and CDR2 is SVGIG (reference sequence). V lost 0 bases and J 16 bases, leaving 19 bases between the germline ends. CDR3 nucleotides: TGTGCCTGGAGTGTAAGGTCTAGCTTTAGTCCATTCTTC. It specifies CAWSVRSSFSPFF.

The chain couples TRBV5-1 to TRBJ2-1; 9 nucleotides match TRBD2. V shed 4 bases, J shed 9 bases, and the junction held 8 bases outside the gene matches. This CDR3 comprises 14 residues. From germline, CDR1 is SGHRS and CDR2 YFSETQ. The chain's CDR3 is CASSEGGRAGEQFF. The CDR3 DNA follows: TGCGCCAGCAGCGAGGGCGGGAGGGCGGGTGAGCAGTTCTTC.

The chain employs TRBV7-9 and TRBJ2-7; 7 nucleotides match TRBD1. V was clipped by 4 bases and J by 4 bases; unmatched bases: 7. The CDR3 spans 14 residues. Germline-derived CDR1 and CDR2 are SEHNR and FQNEAQ (reference sequence). The CDR3 region is CASSYRDSKYEQYF. The CDR3 DNA sequence: TGTGCCAGCAGCTACCGGGACAGTAAATACGAGCAGTACTTC. Combining the CDR3 with reference TRBV7-9 and TRBJ2-7 gives the whole variable domain DTGVSQNPRHKITKRGQNVTFRCDPISEHNRLYWYRQTLGQGPEFLTYFQNEAQLEKSRLLSDRFSAERPKGSFSTLEIQRTEQGDSAMYLCASSYRDSKYEQYFGPGTRLTVT.

This chain connects TRBV28 to TRBJ1-1; D is undetermined. The ends were cut back, 2 bases at V and 0 bases at J, with 7 bases in the middle. From germline, CDR1 is MDHEN and CDR2 SYDVKM. There are 14 residues in the CDR3. The CDR3 is CASSLPLMNTEAFF. The CDR3 nucleotides read TGTGCCAGCAGTTTACCGTTAATGAACACTGAAGCTTTCTTT. The full variable domain, in which reference TRBV28 and TRBJ1-1 provide the parts outside the CDR3, is DVKVTQSSRYLVKRTGEKVFLECVQDMDHENMFWYRQDPGLGLRLIYFSYDVKMKEKGDIPEGYSVSREKKERFSLILESASTNQTSMYLCASSLPLMNTEAFFGQGTRLTVV.

The rearrangement uses TRBV7-9 and TRBJ2-5; D gene uncertain. Germline lookup yields CDR1 SEHNR and CDR2 FQNEAQ (reference sequence). This CDR3 contains 14 residues. Trimming stripped 6 bases from V and 5 bases from J, with 16 bases between. The CDR3 coding sequence is TGTGCCAGCAGTTCACCGGGTCGTGGGGAGACCCAGTACTTC. Residues: CASSSPGRGETQYF.

The CDR3 bases are TGCAGCGCCTTGGACACTTACGAGCAGTACTTC. Translating gives CSALDTYEQYF. This sequence joins TRBV29-1 and TRBJ2-7, with D possibly matching TRBD1 (5 bases). Looked up from germline, CDR1 is SQVTM and CDR2 is ANQGSEA. Between the trimmed V and J ends, which lost 7 bases and 4 bases, there was a span of 11 bases. The length of the CDR3 is 11 residues.

The chain has TRBV7-8 and TRBJ1-2, with 7 bases identical to TRBD1. V lost 1 base and J lost 3; bases outside the gene matches: 14. The CDR3 covers 18 residues. Looked up from germline, CDR1 is SGHVS and CDR2 is FQNEAQ. The CDR3 is CASSLVLLMTGFDYGYTF. The CDR3 nucleotides are TGTGCCAGCAGCTTAGTCCTCCTTATGACAGGGTTTGACTATGGCTACACCTTC.

The V call is TRBV7-7, the J call TRBJ2-1; maybe TRBD2 (5 bases). V was clipped by 0 bases and J by 6 bases, with 18 bases between them. Germline V gene sequence: CDR1 SSHAT, CDR2 FNYEAQ (reference sequence). The length of the CDR3 is 17 residues. CDR3 nucleotide sequence: TGTGCCAGCAGCTTAGCGCCGGGGAAGAGTAAGGGCAATGAGCAGTTCTTC. Protein: CASSLAPGKSKGNEQFF.

CDR3 amino acids: CASSSRRPDRGLETQYF. The CDR3 DNA is TGTGCCAGCAGCTCCCGAAGGCCTGACAGGGGGCTGGAGACCCAGTACTTC. V gene TRBV21-1 combines with J gene TRBJ2-5; the table's D call TRBD1 went unverified against the DNA. TRBV21-1 is classified as a pseudogene. The CDR3 contains 17 residues.

The CDR3 reads CASSGTGNYEQYF. The CDR3 DNA sequence: TGCGCCAGCAGCGGGACAGGGAACTACGAGCAGTACTTC. The rearrangement joins TRBV5-1 to TRBJ2-7; 9 nucleotides line up with TRBD1. The germline V gene encodes CDR1 SGHRS and CDR2 YFSETQ. The J segment lost 3 bases and the V segment lost 4 bases, leaving 2 bases of the junction unmatched. This CDR3 comprises 13 residues.

V is TRBV7-2 and J is TRBJ2-7; 9 nucleotides match TRBD1. Germline CDR1 reads SGHTA; CDR2 reads FQGNSA. This CDR3 is 15 amino acids long. Trimming cost V 0 bases and J 4 bases; bases outside gene matches: 4. For the CDR3, the DNA is TGTGCCAGCAGCTTAGCGTCTGACAGGGGGTACGAGCAGTACTTC. This codes for CASSLASDRGYEQYF.

The chain combines TRBV15 with TRBJ2-5; 7 nucleotides agree with TRBD1. Germline-derived CDR1 and CDR2 are LNHNV and YYDKDF (reference sequence). The CDR3 extends over 14 amino acids. J was trimmed by 5 bases and V by 5 bases; bases with no gene match: 8. Written as DNA, the CDR3 is TGTGCCACCAGCGTCCCGGGACAGCGGGAGACCCAGTACTTC. It specifies CATSVPGQRETQYF. The full variable domain, completed using reference TRBV15 and TRBJ2-5, is DAMVIQNPRYQVTQFGKPVTLSCSQTLNHNVMYWYQQKSSQAPKLLFHYYDKDFNNEADTPDNFQSRRPNTSFCFLDIRSPGLGDTAMYLCATSVPGQRETQYFGPGTRLLVL.

This chain connects TRBV6-5 to TRBJ1-1; weak D call: TRBD1 (5 bases). The V and J ends lost 8 bases and 7 bases respectively, with 20 bases between them. CDR1 MNHEY and CDR2 SVGAGI come from the germline V gene. The CDR3 spans 14 residues. The chain's CDR3 is CASAPGPTSSEAFF. The CDR3 DNA reads as TGTGCCAGCGCCCCAGGGCCCACGAGTAGTGAAGCTTTCTTT.